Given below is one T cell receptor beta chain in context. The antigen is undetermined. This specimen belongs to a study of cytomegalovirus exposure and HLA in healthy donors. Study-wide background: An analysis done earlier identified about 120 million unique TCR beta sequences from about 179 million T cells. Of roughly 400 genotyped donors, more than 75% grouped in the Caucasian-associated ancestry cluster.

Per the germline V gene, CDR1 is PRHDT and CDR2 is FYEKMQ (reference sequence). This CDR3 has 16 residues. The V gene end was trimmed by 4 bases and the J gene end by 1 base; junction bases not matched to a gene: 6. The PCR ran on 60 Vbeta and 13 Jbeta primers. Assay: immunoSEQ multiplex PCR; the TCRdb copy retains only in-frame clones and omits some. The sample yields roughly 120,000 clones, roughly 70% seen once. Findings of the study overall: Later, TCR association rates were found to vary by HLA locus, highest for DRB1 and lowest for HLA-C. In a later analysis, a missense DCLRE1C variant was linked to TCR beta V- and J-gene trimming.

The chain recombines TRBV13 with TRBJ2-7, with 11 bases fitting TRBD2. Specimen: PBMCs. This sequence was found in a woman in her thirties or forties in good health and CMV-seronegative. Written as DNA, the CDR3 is TGTGCCAGCAGCTCAGCCGGGACTAGCGGTTCCTACGAGCAGTACTTC. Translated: CASSSAGTSGSYEQYF. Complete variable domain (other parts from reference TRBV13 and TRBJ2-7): AAGVIQSPRHLIKEKRETATLKCYPIPRHDTVYWYQQGPGQDPQFLISFYEKMQSDKGSIPDRFSAQQFSDYHSELNMSSLELGDSALYFCASSSAGTSGSYEQYFGPGTRLTVT.